This T cell receptor (beta chain) was recovered during a study of beta chain features in type 1 diabetes. Isolated RNA was reverse transcribed in full, so expressed TCRB transcripts were sequenced. The assay was immunoSEQ multiplex PCR, and TCRdb's table has in-frame clones only and misses some. The sample holds some 270,000 clones, approximately 8.1% seen once. The CDR3 length is 12 residues. V lost 2 bases, J lost 13 bases, and 9 bases stayed unmatched. Looked up from germline, CDR1 is GTSNPN and CDR2 is SVGIG (reference sequence). Overall study findings and caveats: PCR might favor shorter templates, equally in patients and controls.

On this clone: Its specificity is not known.

The source material was central memory CD4+ T cells from blood. V is TRBV30 and J is TRBJ2-7; 9 nucleotides line up with TRBD2. The origin of this receptor is a woman aged 18-29 years in good health. CDR3 in DNA: TGTGCCTGGAGTATACCCGGACTAGCGCCCTACTTC. Amino acids: CAWSIPGLAPYF.